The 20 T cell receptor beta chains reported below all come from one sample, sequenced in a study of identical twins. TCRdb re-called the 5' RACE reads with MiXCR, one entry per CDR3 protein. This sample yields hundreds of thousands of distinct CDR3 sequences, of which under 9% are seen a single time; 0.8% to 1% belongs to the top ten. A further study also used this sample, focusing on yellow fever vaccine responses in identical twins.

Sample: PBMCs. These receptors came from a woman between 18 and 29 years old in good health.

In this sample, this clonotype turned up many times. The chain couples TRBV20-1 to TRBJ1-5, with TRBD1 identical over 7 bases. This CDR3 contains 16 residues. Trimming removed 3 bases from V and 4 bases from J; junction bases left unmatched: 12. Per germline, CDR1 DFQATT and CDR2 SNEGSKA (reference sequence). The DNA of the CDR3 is TGCAGTGCTAGTGATCAGGGGGGGGCAGAAAATCAGCCCCAGCATTTT. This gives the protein CSASDQGGAENQPQHF.

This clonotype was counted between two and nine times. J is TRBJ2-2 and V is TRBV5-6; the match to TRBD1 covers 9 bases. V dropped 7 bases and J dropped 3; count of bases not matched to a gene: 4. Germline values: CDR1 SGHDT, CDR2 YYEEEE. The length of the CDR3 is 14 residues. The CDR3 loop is CASYRGLYTGELFF. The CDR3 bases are TGTGCCAGCTACAGGGGGCTTTACACCGGGGAGCTGTTTTTT. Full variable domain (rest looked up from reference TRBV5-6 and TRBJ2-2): DAGVTQSPTHLIKTRGQQVTLRCSPKSGHDTVSWYQQALGQGPQFIFQYYEEEERQRGNFPDRFSGHQFPNYSSELNVNALLLGDSALYLCASYRGLYTGELFFGEGSRLTVL.

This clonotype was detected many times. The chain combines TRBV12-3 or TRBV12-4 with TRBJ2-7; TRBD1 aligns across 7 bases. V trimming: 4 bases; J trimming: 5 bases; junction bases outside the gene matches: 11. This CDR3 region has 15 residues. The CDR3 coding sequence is TGTGCCAGCAGTTGGGGAGATGGGACAGCAAACGAGCAGTACTTC. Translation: CASSWGDGTANEQYF.

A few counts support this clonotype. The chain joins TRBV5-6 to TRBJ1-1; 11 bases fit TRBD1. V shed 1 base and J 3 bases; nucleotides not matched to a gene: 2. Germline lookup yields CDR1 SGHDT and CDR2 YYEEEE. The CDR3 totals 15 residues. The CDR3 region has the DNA TGTGCCAGCAGCTTGCTGGGACAGGGGGACACTGAAGCTTTCTTT. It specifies CASSLLGQGDTEAFF.

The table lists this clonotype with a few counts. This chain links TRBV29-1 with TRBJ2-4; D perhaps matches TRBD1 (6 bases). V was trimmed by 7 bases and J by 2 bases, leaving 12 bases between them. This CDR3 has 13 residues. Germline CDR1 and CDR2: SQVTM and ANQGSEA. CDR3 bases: TGCAGCGGGGTAGGGGACACCAAAAACATTCAGTACTTC. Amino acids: CSGVGDTKNIQYF.

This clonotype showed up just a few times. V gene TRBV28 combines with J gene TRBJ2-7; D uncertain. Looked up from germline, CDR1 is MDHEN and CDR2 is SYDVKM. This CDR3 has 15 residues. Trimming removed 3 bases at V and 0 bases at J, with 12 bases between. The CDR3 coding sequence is TGTGCCAGCAGTTTTTTAGGAGTAAACTCCTACGAGCAGTACTTC. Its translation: CASSFLGVNSYEQYF.

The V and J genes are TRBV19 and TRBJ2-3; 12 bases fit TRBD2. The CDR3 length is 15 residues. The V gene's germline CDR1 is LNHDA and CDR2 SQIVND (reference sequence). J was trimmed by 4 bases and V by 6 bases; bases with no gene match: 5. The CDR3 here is CASSQTSGSSDTQYF. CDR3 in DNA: TGTGCCAGTAGCCAGACTAGCGGGAGTTCAGATACGCAGTATTTT.

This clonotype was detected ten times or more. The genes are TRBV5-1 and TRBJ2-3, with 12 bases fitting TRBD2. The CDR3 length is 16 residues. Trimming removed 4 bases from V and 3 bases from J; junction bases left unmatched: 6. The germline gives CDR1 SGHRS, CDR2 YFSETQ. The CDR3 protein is CASSPRLAGATDTQYF. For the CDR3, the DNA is TGCGCCAGCAGCCCCCGACTAGCGGGAGCAACAGATACGCAGTATTTT.

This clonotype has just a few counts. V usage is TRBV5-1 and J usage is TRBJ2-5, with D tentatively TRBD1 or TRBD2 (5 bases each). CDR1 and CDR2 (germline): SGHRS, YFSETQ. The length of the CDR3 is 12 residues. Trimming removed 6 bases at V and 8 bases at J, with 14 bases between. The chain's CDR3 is CASKGSGGTQYF. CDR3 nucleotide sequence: TGCGCCAGCAAGGGGTCAGGAGGTACCCAGTACTTC.

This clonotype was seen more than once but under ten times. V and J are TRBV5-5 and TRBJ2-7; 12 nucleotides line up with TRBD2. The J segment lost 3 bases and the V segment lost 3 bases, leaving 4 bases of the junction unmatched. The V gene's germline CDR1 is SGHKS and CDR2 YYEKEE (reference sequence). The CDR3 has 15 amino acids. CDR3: CASSWETSGGYEQYF. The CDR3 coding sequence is TGTGCCAGCAGCTGGGAGACTAGCGGGGGCTACGAGCAGTACTTC.

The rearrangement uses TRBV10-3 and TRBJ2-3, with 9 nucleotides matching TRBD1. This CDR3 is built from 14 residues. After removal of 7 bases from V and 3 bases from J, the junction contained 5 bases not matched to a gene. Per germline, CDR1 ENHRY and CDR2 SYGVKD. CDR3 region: CAITATGGTDTQYF. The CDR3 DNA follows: TGTGCCATCACCGCGACAGGGGGAACAGATACGCAGTATTTT.

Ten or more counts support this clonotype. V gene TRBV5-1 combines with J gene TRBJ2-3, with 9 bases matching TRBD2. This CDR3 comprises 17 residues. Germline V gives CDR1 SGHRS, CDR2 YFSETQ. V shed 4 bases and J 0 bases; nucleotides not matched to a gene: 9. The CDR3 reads CASSPWGSGGSTDTQYF. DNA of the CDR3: TGCGCCAGCAGCCCGTGGGGTAGCGGGGGAAGCACAGATACGCAGTATTTT.

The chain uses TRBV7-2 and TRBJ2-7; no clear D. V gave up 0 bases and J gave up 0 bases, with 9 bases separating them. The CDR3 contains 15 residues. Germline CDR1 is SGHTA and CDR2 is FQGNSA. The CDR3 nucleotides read TGTGCCAGCAGCTTAGCGGGCCAGGTCTCCTACGAGCAGTACTTC. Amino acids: CASSLAGQVSYEQYF. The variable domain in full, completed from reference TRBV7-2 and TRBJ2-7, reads GAGVSQSPSNKVTEKGKDVELRCDPISGHTALYWYRQSLGQGLEFLIYFQGNSAPDKSGLPSDRFSAERTGGSVSTLTIQRTQQEDSAVYLCASSLAGQVSYEQYFGPGTRLTVT.

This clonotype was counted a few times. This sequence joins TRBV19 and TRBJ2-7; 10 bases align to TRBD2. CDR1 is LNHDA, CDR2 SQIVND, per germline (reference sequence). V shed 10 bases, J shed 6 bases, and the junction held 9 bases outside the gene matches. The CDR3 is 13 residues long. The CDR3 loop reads CATKPAGGFEQYF. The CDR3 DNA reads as TGTGCCACCAAACCAGCGGGAGGGTTCGAGCAGTACTTC.

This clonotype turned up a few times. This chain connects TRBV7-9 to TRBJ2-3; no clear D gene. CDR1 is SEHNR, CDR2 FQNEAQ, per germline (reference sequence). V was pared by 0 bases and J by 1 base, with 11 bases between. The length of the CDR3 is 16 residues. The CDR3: CASSLAPAMGTDTQYF. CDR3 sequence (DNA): TGTGCCAGCAGCTTAGCGCCCGCTATGGGCACAGATACGCAGTATTTT.

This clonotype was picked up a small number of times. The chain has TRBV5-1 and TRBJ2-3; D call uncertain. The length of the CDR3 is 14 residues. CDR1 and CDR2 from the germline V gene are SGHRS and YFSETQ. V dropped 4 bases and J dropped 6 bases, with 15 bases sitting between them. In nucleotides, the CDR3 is TGCGCCAGCAGCATAGCTAGGGCCTCGGATACGCAGTATTTT. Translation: CASSIARASDTQYF.

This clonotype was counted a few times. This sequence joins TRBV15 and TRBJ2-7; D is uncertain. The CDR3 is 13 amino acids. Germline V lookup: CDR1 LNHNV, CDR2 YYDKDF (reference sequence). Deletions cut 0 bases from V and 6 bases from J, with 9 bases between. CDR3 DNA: TGTGCCACCAGCAGAGATGGGGTTGTCGAGCAGTACTTC. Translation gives CATSRDGVVEQYF.

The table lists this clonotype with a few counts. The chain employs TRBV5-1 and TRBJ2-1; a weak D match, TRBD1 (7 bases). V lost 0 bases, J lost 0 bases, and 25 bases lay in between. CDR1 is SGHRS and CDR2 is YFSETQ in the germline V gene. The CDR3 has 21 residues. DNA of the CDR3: TGCGCCAGCAGCTTGGCTAATCGCGGCAGGGGGGTGAGAAGCTCCTACAATGAGCAGTTCTTC. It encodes CASSLANRGRGVRSSYNEQFF.

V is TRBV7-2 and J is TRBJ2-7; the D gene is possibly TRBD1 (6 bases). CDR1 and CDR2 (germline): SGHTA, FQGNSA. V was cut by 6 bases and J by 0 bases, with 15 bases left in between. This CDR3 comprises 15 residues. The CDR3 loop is CASRADSLSSYEQYF. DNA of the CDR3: TGTGCCAGCAGGGCGGACAGCCTCTCCTCCTACGAGCAGTACTTC.

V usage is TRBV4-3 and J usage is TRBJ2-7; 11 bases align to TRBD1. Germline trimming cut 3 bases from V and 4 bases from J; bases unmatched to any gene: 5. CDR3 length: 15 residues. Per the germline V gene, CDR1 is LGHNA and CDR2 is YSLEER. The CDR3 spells CASSQDRGLVYEQYF. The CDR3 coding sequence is TGCGCCAGCAGCCAGGACAGGGGGCTTGTATACGAGCAGTACTTC.